The 22 T cell receptor beta chains listed next were all sequenced from one sample in a study of blood T cell repertoires in COVID-19. Sequencing used immunoSEQ multiplex PCR; TCRdb keeps in-frame clones, though not all of them. Of around 250,000 clones in the sample, about 88% were seen once. The specimen was PBMCs or T cells enriched from blood (not recorded which). The receptors were gathered from a woman aged 45-60 years who had recovered from COVID-19.

The CDR3 DNA reads TGTGCCAGTAGGACAGTTGGGTCAGTTAGCAATCAGCCCCAGCATTTT. As protein: CASRTVGSVSNQPQHF. This chain connects TRBV19 to TRBJ1-5; D might be TRBD1 (5 bases). The CDR3 loop spans 16 amino acids. Trimming took 6 bases from V and 0 from J, leaving 15 bases between them. Looked up from germline, CDR1 is LNHDA and CDR2 is SQIVND (reference sequence).

The chain employs TRBV2 and TRBJ2-5; tentative D call: TRBD1 (5 bases). This CDR3 has 13 residues. Trimming stripped 2 bases from V and 7 bases from J, with 11 bases between. Germline CDR1 reads SNHLY; CDR2 reads FYNNEI. The CDR3 sequence: CASSEYVDRTQYF. CDR3 in DNA: TGTGCCAGCAGTGAATACGTAGACAGGACCCAGTACTTC.

This rearrangement joins TRBV5-5 to TRBJ2-4, with TRBD1 as a possible D gene (6 bases). Germline V gene lookup returns CDR1 SGHKS and CDR2 YYEKEE (reference sequence). This CDR3 has 16 residues. V shed 4 bases and J shed 0 bases, with 14 bases lying between them. This CDR3 is CASSPTGTLAKNIQYF. For the CDR3, the DNA is TGTGCCAGCAGCCCCACAGGGACCCTAGCCAAAAACATTCAGTACTTC.

The gene calls are TRBV7-9 and TRBJ2-2; TRBD2 might be the D (5 bases). The V and J ends lost 4 bases and 4 bases respectively, with 13 bases between them. Per the germline V gene, CDR1 is SEHNR and CDR2 is FQNEAQ (reference sequence). The CDR3 totals 15 residues. In DNA form, the CDR3 reads TGTGCCAGCAGCTCCGCTAGCTCGGTCACCGGGGAGCTGTTTTTT. It is translated as CASSSASSVTGELFF.

V and J are TRBV4-1 and TRBJ1-2; no clear D. The CDR3 is made up of 16 amino acids. Trimming removed 4 bases from V and 6 bases from J, with 21 bases in between. In germline, CDR1 is MGHRA, CDR2 YSYEKL. DNA for the CDR3: TGCGCCAGCAGCCTGTTGGCGGCAGGAGGTTGGCATGGCTACACCTTC. This translates into CASSLLAAGGWHGYTF.

The gene calls are TRBV7-2 and TRBJ2-1; maybe TRBD2 (5 bases). Germline assignment: CDR1 SGHTA and CDR2 FQGNSA. The CDR3 sequence is 17 residues long. V lost 1 base, J lost 0 bases, and 13 bases lay in between. The CDR3 protein is CASSLGRRGSSYNEQFF. The CDR3 coding sequence is TGTGCCAGCAGCTTAGGGAGGCGTGGAAGCTCCTACAATGAGCAGTTCTTC.

This clone was recorded at least ten times. This chain joins TRBV4-3 and TRBJ2-2; D is unresolved. Germline V gene data show CDR1 as LGHNA and CDR2 as YSLEER. Trimming took off 4 bases at V and 7 bases at J, with 22 bases between the two ends. The CDR3 extends over 17 amino acids. CDR3 bases: TGCGCCAGCAGCCCGACGGTCCCTGCAGAGTCAGGCGGGGAGCTGTTTTTT. Residues: CASSPTVPAESGGELFF.

This chain joins TRBV6-5 and TRBJ1-5; tentative D call: TRBD1 (5 bases). Germline assignment: CDR1 MNHEY and CDR2 SVGAGI. The CDR3 is 15 amino acids. V lost 0 bases, J lost 2 bases, and 8 bases lay in between. CDR3 nucleotides: TGTGCCAGCAGTTACTCGAGACAGCGCAATCAGCCCCAGCATTTT. It is translated as CASSYSRQRNQPQHF.

The chain recombines TRBV10-3 with TRBJ2-1, with TRBD2 matching 14 bases. The CDR3 length is 15 residues. With V trimmed by 7 bases and J by 7 bases, 6 bases remained unmatched. The germline gives CDR1 ENHRY, CDR2 SYGVKD. CDR3 loop: CAITPGLAGANEQFF. Here the CDR3 DNA reads TGTGCCATCACCCCGGGACTAGCGGGAGCAAATGAGCAGTTCTTC.

The chain links TRBV7-2 to TRBJ1-6, with 9 bases lining up with TRBD1. The CDR3 loop spans 15 amino acids. The V gene end was trimmed by 3 bases and the J gene end by 10 bases; junction bases not matched to a gene: 7. CDR1 SGHTA and CDR2 FQGNSA come from the germline V gene. This chain's CDR3 is CASSLIQGAGSPLHF. In nucleotides, the CDR3 is TGTGCCAGCAGCTTGATACAGGGGGCTGGGTCACCCCTCCACTTT.

The chain carries TRBV5-5 and TRBJ2-7, with 10 bases identical to TRBD2. This CDR3 is built from 16 residues. V shed 0 bases, J shed 5 bases, and the junction held 8 bases outside the gene matches. Germline V CDR1 and CDR2: SGHKS, YYEKEE (reference sequence). CDR3 DNA sequence: TGTGCCAGCAGCTTGGTTCTAGCGGGAGTATCTAACGAGCAGTACTTC. This encodes CASSLVLAGVSNEQYF.

V usage is TRBV7-9 and J usage is TRBJ1-2; the D gene is possibly TRBD1 (5 bases). Germline CDR1 SEHNR, CDR2 FQNEAQ (reference sequence). This CDR3 is built from 16 residues. V was pared by 1 base and J by 5 bases, with 17 bases between. CDR3 region: CASSLVSSDRMYGYTF. The DNA for the CDR3 is TGTGCCAGCAGCTTAGTTTCGTCAGACAGAATGTATGGCTACACCTTC.

The chain has TRBV7-9 and TRBJ1-1; TRBD1 might be the D (6 bases). CDR1 is SEHNR and CDR2 is FQNEAQ in the germline V gene (reference sequence). V was trimmed by 1 base and J by 1 base, leaving 13 bases between them. The CDR3 is 16 amino acids. CDR3 amino acids: CASSLVAGAPNTEAFF. CDR3 sequence (DNA): TGTGCCAGCAGCTTAGTTGCAGGGGCACCGAACACTGAAGCTTTCTTT.

Comment on this clone: A much larger clonotype is one base distant, so this may be a read error. Other DNA sequences in this sample translate to the same CDR3. The chain joins TRBV12-3 or TRBV12-4 to TRBJ1-1; perhaps TRBD1 as D (6 bases). CDR3 length: 13 amino acids. V was shortened by 6 bases and J by 0 bases, with 8 bases between the two germline ends. In DNA, the CDR3 is TGTGCCAGCAGCAGGACAGTGAACACTGAAGCTTTCTTT. Its protein product is CASSRTVNTEAFF.

The genes are TRBV5-4 and TRBJ2-1, with 13 bases aligning to TRBD2. Germline V CDR1 and CDR2: SGHNT, YYREEE (reference sequence). Unmatched junction bases numbered 5, after V lost 5 bases and J lost 6 bases. The CDR3 spans 15 residues. The CDR3 reads CASRSGTSGINEQFF. CDR3 nucleotides: TGTGCCAGCAGGTCCGGGACTAGCGGGATCAATGAGCAGTTCTTC.

The chain recombines TRBV10-3 with TRBJ2-3; D gene ambiguous. V dropped 0 bases and J dropped 0 bases, with 13 bases sitting between them. This CDR3 is 17 amino acids long. CDR1 ENHRY and CDR2 SYGVKD come from the germline V gene. CDR3 bases: TGTGCCATCAGTGAGTCCGTCGCCAGGAAAAGCACAGATACGCAGTATTTT. Translating it yields CAISESVARKSTDTQYF.

The rearrangement uses TRBV7-2 and TRBJ2-5, with TRBD2 matching 12 bases. Germline values: CDR1 SGHTA, CDR2 FQGNSA. V lost 5 bases and J lost 5; bases outside the gene matches: 9. The CDR3 sequence is 16 residues long. The chain's CDR3 is CASSKRLAGAMETQYF. The CDR3 nucleotides read TGTGCCAGCAGCAAACGACTAGCGGGAGCGATGGAGACCCAGTACTTC.

This sequence joins TRBV30 and TRBJ2-1, with D possibly matching TRBD2 (6 bases). The germline V and J ends were trimmed by 5 bases and 7 bases, with 18 bases remaining between them. CDR3 length: 14 residues. Germline values: CDR1 GTSNPN, CDR2 SVGIG (reference sequence). In nucleotides, the CDR3 is TGTGCCTGGGGTTTGGGGGGAGTCGGAAATGAGCAGTTCTTC. Its protein is CAWGLGGVGNEQFF.

The V gene is TRBV4-1, the J gene TRBJ2-3; 8 bases fit TRBD2. V was clipped by 0 bases and J by 1 base; unmatched bases: 6. CDR1 MGHRA and CDR2 YSYEKL come from the germline V gene. This CDR3 has 17 amino acids. The CDR3 DNA reads TGCGCCAGCAGCCAAGATTGGCGAGCGGGAGGCACAGATACGCAGTATTTT. Amino acids: CASSQDWRAGGTDTQYF.

J is TRBJ1-5 and V is TRBV6-2 or TRBV6-3; 10 bases match TRBD1. This CDR3 contains 15 residues. Germline CDR1 MNHEY, CDR2 SVGEGT. Trimming removed 6 bases from V and 6 bases from J; junction bases left unmatched: 8. CDR3 residues: CASSDGTGESQPQHF. The DNA for the CDR3 is TGTGCCAGCAGCGACGGGACAGGGGAGAGTCAGCCCCAGCATTTT.

The DNA of the CDR3 is TGTGCCAGCAGCAACCGGGTCTCTAATGAAAAACTGTTTTTT. This translates into CASSNRVSNEKLFF. The chain employs TRBV7-9 and TRBJ1-4; D unresolved. Germline CDR1 SEHNR, CDR2 FQNEAQ (reference sequence). The CDR3 sequence is 14 residues long. The ends were cut back, 5 bases at V and 3 bases at J, with 10 bases in the middle.

CDR3 nucleotides: TGCAGCGTTGGGGACAGGGGCGGTACTGAAGCTTTCTTT. Its protein is CSVGDRGGTEAFF. The rearrangement uses TRBV29-1 and TRBJ1-1; 10 bases match TRBD1. Germline CDR1 reads SQVTM; CDR2 reads ANQGSEA. The CDR3 spans 13 residues. J gave up 5 bases and V 4 bases, and 4 bases lay outside the gene matches.